The 23 T cell receptor beta chains below were found in one sample sequenced in a study of beta chain features in type 1 diabetes. Study-level findings and limits: Among all four CD4+ subsets, Type 1 diabetes patients had TCRB CDR3s that were moderately but significantly shorter.

What was sequenced were expressed TCRB transcripts, since all of the isolated RNA had been reverse transcribed. The assay was immunoSEQ multiplex PCR, and TCRdb's table has in-frame clones only and misses some. The top ten hold around 0.017% of the sample, which has roughly 230,000 clones, 11% seen once. Their antigens are not known. Sequenced input: naive CD4+ T cells from blood. The receptor source for this set is a man under 40 with type 1 diabetes.

The gene calls are TRBV10-3 and TRBJ2-7; 9 bases line up with TRBD1. The CDR3 is made up of 15 amino acids. Germline values: CDR1 ENHRY, CDR2 SYGVKD. Germline trimming cut 6 bases from V and 0 bases from J; bases unmatched to any gene: 6. CDR3 sequence reads: CAIRTDRGHSYEQYF. CDR3 in DNA: TGTGCCATCAGGACGGACAGGGGTCACTCCTACGAGCAGTACTTC.

This clone was seen only a few times. The rearrangement uses TRBV25-1 and TRBJ2-7; D unresolved. Between the trimmed V and J ends, which lost 0 bases and 4 bases, there was a span of 4 bases. The length of the CDR3 is 12 residues. CDR1 is MGHDK and CDR2 is SYGVNS in the germline V gene. The CDR3 here is CASSEYVYEQYF. CDR3 bases: TGTGCCAGCAGTGAATACGTGTACGAGCAGTACTTC.

The chain recombines TRBV7-2 with TRBJ2-5; perhaps TRBD1 as D (6 bases). Germline CDR1 reads SGHTA; CDR2 reads FQGNSA. V dropped 0 bases and J dropped 5 bases, with 7 bases sitting between them. The CDR3 has 13 amino acids. CDR3 DNA: TGTGCCAGCAGCTTAGCCAGGGGTGAGACCCAGTACTTC. Amino acids: CASSLARGETQYF.

This clone was counted between two and nine times. CDR3: CASSAGLATDTQYF. The CDR3 bases are TGTGCCAGCAGTGCTGGACTAGCCACAGATACGCAGTATTTT. The rearrangement links TRBV6-1 to TRBJ2-3, with TRBD2 matching over 8 bases. Germline V gene lookup returns CDR1 MNHNS and CDR2 SASEGT. CDR3 size: 14 residues. With 4 bases clipped from V and 2 bases from J, the junction kept 2 bases outside the gene matches.

The rearrangement uses TRBV7-3 and TRBJ1-2, with a weak D call TRBD1 (6 bases). V was pared by 4 bases and J by 3 bases, with 15 bases between. The CDR3 runs 15 residues. Per the germline V gene, CDR1 is SGHTA and CDR2 is FQGTGA. CDR3 in amino acids: CASSSPSNRDYGYTF. The CDR3 region has the DNA TGTGCCAGCAGCTCTCCCTCTAACAGGGACTATGGCTACACCTTC.

This chain links TRBV5-1 with TRBJ2-5; the match to TRBD2 covers 11 bases. Germline V gene lookup returns CDR1 SGHRS and CDR2 YFSETQ. Germline trimming cut 0 bases from V and 9 bases from J; bases unmatched to any gene: 10. The CDR3 has 16 residues. The CDR3 sequence is CASSLDGTSGLGSQYF. The CDR3 DNA follows: TGCGCCAGCAGCTTGGACGGGACTAGCGGTTTAGGGTCCCAGTACTTC.

This chain joins TRBV4-2 and TRBJ1-5; tentatively, D is TRBD1 (5 bases). Per the germline V gene, CDR1 is LGHNA and CDR2 is YNFKEQ. The CDR3 has 15 residues. Trimming stripped 0 bases from V and 1 base from J, with 7 bases between. The CDR3: CASSQEGASNQPQHF. The CDR3 DNA is TGTGCCAGCAGCCAAGAAGGGGCAAGCAATCAGCCCCAGCATTTT.

This clone has more than one count but fewer than ten. The chain links TRBV7-8 to TRBJ1-2, with 8 bases matching TRBD1. V trimming: 8 bases; J trimming: 1 base; junction bases outside the gene matches: 6. The CDR3 has 14 amino acids. CDR1 is SGHVS, CDR2 FQNEAQ, per germline. CDR3 DNA sequence: TGTGCCAGCGGCCGGGACAGGCTTAACTATGGCTACACCTTC. It encodes CASGRDRLNYGYTF. Together with reference TRBV7-8 and TRBJ1-2, the CDR3 gives the full variable domain: GAGVSQSPRYKVAKRGQDVALRCDPISGHVSLFWYQQALGQGPEFLTYFQNEAQLDKSGLPSDRFFAERPEGSVSTLKIQRTQQEDSAVYLCASGRDRLNYGYTFGSGTRLTVV.

This clone was recorded a few times. This chain connects TRBV5-6 to TRBJ2-1, with 8 bases lining up with TRBD2. Germline V gene sequence: CDR1 SGHDT, CDR2 YYEEEE. The ends lost 0 bases at V and 8 bases at J; junction bases unmatched: 4. This CDR3 comprises 14 residues. CDR3 nucleotides: TGTGCCAGCAGCTTGGCCGGACTAGCTCATGAGCAGTTCTTC. It translates to CASSLAGLAHEQFF.

This clone occurred a few times. The chain combines TRBV5-1 with TRBJ2-1; no definite D call. Germline V gene sequence: CDR1 SGHRS, CDR2 YFSETQ. CDR3 length equals 12 residues. The V end was cut by 4 bases, the J end by 9 bases, with 11 bases between. CDR3 residues: CASSPESGEQFF. CDR3 coding DNA: TGCGCCAGCAGCCCAGAAAGTGGTGAGCAGTTCTTC. Drawing the rest from reference TRBV5-1 and TRBJ2-1, the complete variable domain is KAGVTQTPRYLIKTRGQQVTLSCSPISGHRSVSWYQQTPGQGLQFLFEYFSETQRNKGNFPGRFSGRQFSNSRSEMNVSTLELGDSALYLCASSPESGEQFFGPGTRLTVL.

V is TRBV7-2 and J is TRBJ1-2; 9 positions agree with TRBD1. The CDR3 sequence is 15 residues long. With 5 bases clipped from V and 4 bases from J, the junction kept 8 bases outside the gene matches. Germline CDR1 and CDR2: SGHTA and FQGNSA. CDR3 protein: CASSPGQGQGYGYTF. CDR3 sequence (DNA): TGTGCCAGCAGCCCCGGACAGGGACAGGGCTATGGCTACACCTTC. Combining the CDR3 with reference TRBV7-2 and TRBJ1-2 gives the whole variable domain GAGVSQSPSNKVTEKGKDVELRCDPISGHTALYWYRQSLGQGLEFLIYFQGNSAPDKSGLPSDRFSAERTGGSVSTLTIQRTQQEDSAVYLCASSPGQGQGYGYTFGSGTRLTVV.

This chain links TRBV2 with TRBJ2-3, with 10 bases fitting TRBD2. Germline trimming cut 4 bases from V and 7 bases from J; bases unmatched to any gene: 2. The CDR3 runs to 13 residues. Germline CDR1 SNHLY, CDR2 FYNNEI. CDR3 bases: TGTGCCAGCAGTGGGACTAGCGGCTATACGCAGTATTTT. It encodes CASSGTSGYTQYF.

The chain recombines TRBV6-5 with TRBJ1-6, with 8 bases fitting TRBD1. From germline, CDR1 is MNHEY and CDR2 SVGAGI. The CDR3 has 15 amino acids. The V and J ends lost 3 bases and 9 bases, in that order; junction bases with no gene match: 7. The CDR3 protein is CASSYGRTGSSPLHF. Written as DNA, the CDR3 is TGTGCCAGCAGTTATGGGAGGACAGGGAGTTCACCCCTCCACTTT.

This chain uses TRBV10-3 with TRBJ2-7; no firm D call. Germline CDR1 and CDR2: ENHRY and SYGVKD. The CDR3 contains 15 residues. Trimming pared 0 bases from V and 2 bases from J, leaving 11 bases between. The CDR3 nucleotides are TGTGCCATCAGTGAGTCTGGTACTTTGGCCTACGAGCAGTACTTC. Amino acid sequence: CAISESGTLAYEQYF.

This clone was seen a handful of times. V and J are TRBV10-3 and TRBJ2-3; D gene unclear. The germline V gene encodes CDR1 ENHRY and CDR2 SYGVKD. V gave up 11 bases and J gave up 5 bases, with 14 bases separating them. CDR3 length equals 12 residues. The CDR3 region is CASRSPGDTQYF. The CDR3 coding sequence is TGTGCCTCTCGATCCCCCGGAGATACGCAGTATTTT.

This chain links TRBV7-2 with TRBJ2-1; tentative D call: TRBD1 (5 bases). Germline-derived CDR1 and CDR2 are SGHTA and FQGNSA. Trimming cost V 3 bases and J 0 bases, with 9 bases left between them. This CDR3 comprises 15 residues. CDR3 region: CASSLDKTSYNEQFF. The CDR3 nucleotides read TGTGCCAGCAGCTTGGACAAAACCTCCTACAATGAGCAGTTCTTC.

The chain is built from TRBV5-6 and TRBJ1-5; D perhaps matches TRBD1 (6 bases). The CDR3 is made up of 16 amino acids. Germline V gives CDR1 SGHDT, CDR2 YYEEEE. The V gene lost 3 bases and the J gene lost 3 bases, with 16 bases spanning the gap. CDR3 nucleotide sequence: TGTGCCAGCAGCTCGGGGCAGGGACACCACAATCAGCCCCAGCATTTT. This encodes CASSSGQGHHNQPQHF.

The genes are TRBV19 and TRBJ1-2; D is uncertain. CDR1 and CDR2 (germline): LNHDA, SQIVND (reference sequence). The CDR3 sequence is 11 residues long. CDR3 in DNA: TGTGCATCAACCGGGTCCGGTGGCTACACCTTC. Encoded protein: CASTGSGGYTF.

The genes are TRBV11-2 and TRBJ2-5; 9 positions agree with TRBD2. Germline CDR1 is SGHAT and CDR2 is FQNNGV. V shed 3 bases, J shed 2 bases, and the junction held 7 bases outside the gene matches. The CDR3 length is 16 residues. CDR3 residues: CASSFYPSGGQETQYF. The CDR3 DNA sequence: TGTGCCAGCAGCTTTTACCCGAGCGGGGGGCAAGAGACCCAGTACTTC.

This clone appeared a few times. The chain employs TRBV19 and TRBJ1-6, with a tentative D call TRBD1 (5 bases). The V end lost 7 bases, the J end lost 9 bases, and 16 bases lay between the germline ends. This CDR3 region has 14 residues. Germline assignment: CDR1 LNHDA and CDR2 SQIVND (reference sequence). CDR3 in DNA: TGTGCCAGTACCAGGGACTATAACGGTTCACCCCTCCACTTT. Its protein is CASTRDYNGSPLHF.

This chain uses TRBV7-3 with TRBJ1-1; TRBD1 matches at 7 bases. The trim removed 5 bases at V and 0 bases at J, leaving 6 bases unmatched. There are 15 residues in the CDR3. Germline V gives CDR1 SGHTA, CDR2 FQGTGA. CDR3 protein: CASSLGQIMNTEAFF. The CDR3 region has the DNA TGTGCCAGCAGCCTGGGACAGATCATGAACACTGAAGCTTTCTTT.

The V gene is TRBV19, the J gene TRBJ1-1; D uncertain. Germline V gives CDR1 LNHDA, CDR2 SQIVND (reference sequence). The CDR3 contains 16 residues. The V and J ends lost 3 bases and 1 base respectively, with 15 bases between them. DNA for the CDR3: TGTGCCAGTAGTATGGAAGGCGGCCTACCGAACACTGAAGCTTTCTTT. Its translation is CASSMEGGLPNTEAFF.

This chain joins TRBV7-2 and TRBJ1-5; D possibly corresponds to TRBD1 (5 bases). The CDR3 covers 12 residues. Per germline, CDR1 SGHTA and CDR2 FQGNSA. V was trimmed by 5 bases and J by 10 bases, leaving 12 bases between them. CDR3 DNA sequence: TGTGCCAGCAGCCTTTATAGGGGACCCCAGCATTTT. Protein: CASSLYRGPQHF.